The present T cell receptor (beta chain) was sequenced within a study of blood T cells in healthy people across ages. Study-wide findings and caveats: Naive T cell percentage strongly correlated with TCR beta diversity.

With a J-beta primer mix and a sample-barcoded 5' primer, a second PCR ran about 7 to 12 cycles. TCRdb re-called the 5' RACE reads with MiXCR, one entry per CDR3 protein. The sample holds 550,000 to 750,000 distinct CDR3 sequences; around a fifth are singletons and the top ten take roughly 3.9%. Ten or more counts support this clonotype. Its antigen remains unidentified. The sequenced material came from blood. The receptor was derived from a man between 65 and 80 years old in good health.

The CDR3 protein is CSVEADQQETQYF. CDR3 DNA sequence: TGCAGCGTTGAGGCCGACCAACAAGAGACCCAGTACTTC. This sequence joins TRBV29-1 and TRBJ2-5, with unresolved D. Germline V gene sequence: CDR1 SQVTM, CDR2 ANQGSEA. CDR3 length: 13 residues. Trimming stripped 3 bases from V and 2 bases from J, with 10 bases between. Drawing the rest from reference TRBV29-1 and TRBJ2-5, the complete variable domain is SAVISQKPSRDICQRGTSLTIQCQVDSQVTMMFWYRQQPGQSLTLIATANQGSEATYESGFVIDKFPISRPNLTFSTLTVSNMSPEDSSIYLCSVEADQQETQYFGPGTRLLVL.